This T cell receptor (beta chain) came from a study of OX40 agonist ivuxolimab in advanced cancers. Study-level background: Patients got intravenous ivuxolimab at 0.01 to 10 mg/kg every 2 weeks. The dose-escalation group included hepatocellular carcinoma, melanoma, renal cell carcinoma and head and neck cancer.

General study findings and limits: Partial responders at 0.1-3.0 mg/kg had among the lowest clonal expansion.

Produced via immunoSEQ multiplex PCR; TCRdb's table is partial and in-frame only. Among some 71,000 clones listed, less than 90% were seen once. This clone was detected only a few times. Its antigen is as yet unknown. The sequence came from an adult with an advanced solid tumor such as melanoma, head and neck, liver or kidney cancer. The sequenced sample was CD4+ or CD8+ T cells sorted from blood, obtained in a trial of the OX40 agonist ivuxolimab.

CDR3 loop: CASSFFSTDTQYF. The CDR3 DNA follows: TGTGCCAGCAGCTTCTTTAGCACAGATACGCAGTATTTT. The chain uses TRBV7-3 and TRBJ2-3; D not certain. V shed 3 bases and J shed 0 bases, with 4 bases lying between them. The germline CDR1 and CDR2 sequences are SGHTA and FQGTGA. CDR3 size: 13 residues.